The text below deals with one T cell receptor (beta chain). What it binds is not known. TCRdb's table, derived via immunoSEQ multiplex PCR, lists solely in-frame clones and lacks some. Of about 110,000 clones in the sample, about 87% were seen once. The sample belongs to a study of T cell responses to AZD1222 COVID-19 vaccine. Whole-study results and caveats: Scientists sampled the repertoires only once the peak T cell response had passed. The reported proportion of spike-specific TCRs targeting unmutated variant regions was nearly half. At baseline, seropositivity was found in only 6 or 7 AZD1222 recipients.

CDR1 is SGHDT, CDR2 YYEEEE, per germline. The CDR3 runs 16 residues. Trimming cost V 1 base and J 7 bases, with 18 bases left between them. This sequence was found in an adult in good health. The sample in question was peripheral blood, obtained on day 0 of AZD1222 vaccination. V gene TRBV5-6 combines with J gene TRBJ1-3, with D unclear. The CDR3: CASSLNWASAANTIYF. CDR3 coding DNA: TGTGCCAGCAGCTTGAATTGGGCATCAGCTGCGAACACCATATATTTT.